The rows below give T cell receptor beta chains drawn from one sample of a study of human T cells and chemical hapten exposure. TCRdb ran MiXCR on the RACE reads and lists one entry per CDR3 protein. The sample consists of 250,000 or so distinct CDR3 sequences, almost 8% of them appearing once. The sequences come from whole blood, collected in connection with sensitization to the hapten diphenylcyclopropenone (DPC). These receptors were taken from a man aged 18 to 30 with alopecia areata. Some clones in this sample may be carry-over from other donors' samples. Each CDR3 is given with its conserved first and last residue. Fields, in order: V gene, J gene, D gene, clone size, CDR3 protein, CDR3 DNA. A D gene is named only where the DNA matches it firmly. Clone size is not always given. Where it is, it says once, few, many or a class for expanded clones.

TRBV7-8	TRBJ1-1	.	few	CASSPMRDWGMVNTEAFF	TGTGCCAGCAGCCCCATGAGAGATTGGGGGATGGTGAACACTGAAGCTTTCTTT
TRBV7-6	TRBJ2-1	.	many	CASSFHPGSSYNEQFF	TGTGCCAGCAGCTTCCACCCAGGGAGCTCCTACAATGAGCAGTTCTTC
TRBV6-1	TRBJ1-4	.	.	CVSSEEWQNEKLFF	TGTGTCAGCAGTGAAGAGTGGCAGAATGAAAAACTGTTTTTT
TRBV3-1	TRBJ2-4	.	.	CASSGHNGAKNIQYF	TGTGCCAGCAGCGGCCATAACGGAGCCAAAAACATTCAGTACTTC
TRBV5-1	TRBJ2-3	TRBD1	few	CASSNRGSWSTDTQYF	TGCGCCAGCAGCAACAGGGGCTCATGGAGCACAGATACGCAGTATTTT
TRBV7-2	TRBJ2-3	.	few	CASSPRLRRWGTDTQYF	TGTGCCAGCAGCCCCAGGCTCCGCCGTTGGGGCACAGATACGCAGTATTTT
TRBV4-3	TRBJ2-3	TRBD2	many	CASSQDRSGGLIDTQYF	TGCGCCAGCAGCCAAGACCGAAGCGGGGGGTTAATAGATACGCAGTATTTT
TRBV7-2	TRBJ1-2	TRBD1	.	CASSPFWDRGGSGYTF	TGTGCCAGCAGCCCCTTCTGGGACAGGGGGGGATCTGGCTACACCTTC
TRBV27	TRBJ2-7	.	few	CASQGTDTYEQYF	TGTGCCAGCCAAGGGACGGACACCTACGAGCAGTACTTC
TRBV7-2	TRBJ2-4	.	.	CASSFGSVKNIQYF	TGTGCCAGCAGCTTTGGAAGCGTGAAAAACATTCAGTACTTC
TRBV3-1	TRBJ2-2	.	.	CASSQGLENGELFF	TGTGCCAGCAGCCAAGGACTAGAAAACGGGGAGCTGTTTTTT
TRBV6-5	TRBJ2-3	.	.	CASSYGRLSTDTQYF	TGTGCCAGCAGTTACGGGCGTCTCAGCACAGATACGCAGTATTTT
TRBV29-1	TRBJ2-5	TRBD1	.	CSVDPGQGETQYF	TGCAGCGTTGATCCGGGACAGGGAGAGACCCAGTACTTC
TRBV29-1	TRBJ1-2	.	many	CSVIYQGRYGYTF	TGCAGCGTTATTTATCAGGGACGCTATGGCTACACCTTC
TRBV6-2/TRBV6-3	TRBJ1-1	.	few	CASILTIPTPEGVGAFF	TGTGCCAGCATTCTCACCATTCCGACGCCGGAAGGAGTAGGAGCTTTCTTT
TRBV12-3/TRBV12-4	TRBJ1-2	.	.	CASSLARVNGYTF	TGTGCCAGCAGTTTAGCCAGGGTTAATGGCTACACCTTC
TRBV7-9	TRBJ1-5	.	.	CASSPTVPGQPQHF	TGTGCCAGCAGCCCAACAGTCCCGGGGCAGCCCCAGCATTTT
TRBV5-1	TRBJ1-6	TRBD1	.	CASSPGQGGANSPLHF	TGCGCCAGCAGCCCCGGACAGGGGGGAGCTAATTCACCCCTCCACTTT
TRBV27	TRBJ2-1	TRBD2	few	CASGWGGVGEQFF	TGTGCCAGCGGGTGGGGAGGGGTCGGTGAGCAGTTCTTC
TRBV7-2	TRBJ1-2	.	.	CASSFNTFYGYTF	TGTGCCAGCAGCTTTAACACCTTCTATGGCTACACCTTC
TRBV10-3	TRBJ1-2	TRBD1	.	CAISAFSGTGLVYTF	TGTGCCATCAGTGCGTTTTCCGGGACAGGGTTGGTCTACACCTTC
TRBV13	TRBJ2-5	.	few	CASRETGGPQETQYF	TGTGCCAGCAGAGAAACCGGGGGCCCCCAAGAGACCCAGTACTTC
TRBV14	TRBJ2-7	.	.	CASSGPGLFEQYF	TGTGCCAGCAGCGGGCCAGGGTTGTTCGAGCAGTACTTC
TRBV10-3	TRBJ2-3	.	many	CAISPRLRGQTDTQYF	TGTGCCATCAGTCCCAGGCTCCGGGGGCAGACAGATACGCAGTATTTT
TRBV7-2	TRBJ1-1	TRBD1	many	CASSLGDRRYTEAFF	TGTGCCAGCAGCTTAGGGGACAGGCGATACACTGAAGCTTTCTTT